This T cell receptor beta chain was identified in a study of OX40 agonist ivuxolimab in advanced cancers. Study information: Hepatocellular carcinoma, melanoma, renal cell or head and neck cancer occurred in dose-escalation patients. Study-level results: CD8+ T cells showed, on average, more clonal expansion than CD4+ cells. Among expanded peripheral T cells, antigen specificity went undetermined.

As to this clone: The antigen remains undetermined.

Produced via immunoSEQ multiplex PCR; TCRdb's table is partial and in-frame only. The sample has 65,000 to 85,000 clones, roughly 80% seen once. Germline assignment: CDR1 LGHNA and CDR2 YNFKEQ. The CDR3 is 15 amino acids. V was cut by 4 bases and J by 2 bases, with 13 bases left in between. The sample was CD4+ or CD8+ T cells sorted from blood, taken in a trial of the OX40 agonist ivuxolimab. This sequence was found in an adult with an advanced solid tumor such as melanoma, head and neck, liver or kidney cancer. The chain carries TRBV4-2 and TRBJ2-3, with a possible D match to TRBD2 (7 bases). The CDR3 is CASSLEGGYTDTQYF. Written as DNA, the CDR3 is TGTGCCAGCAGCCTAGAGGGGGGGTACACAGATACGCAGTATTTT.